A single T cell receptor (beta chain) is shown here with its context. The CDR3 runs to 14 residues. Trimming pared 6 bases from V and 4 bases from J, leaving 15 bases between. From germline, CDR1 is MNHEY and CDR2 SVGAGI. Sequencing used immunoSEQ multiplex PCR; TCRdb keeps in-frame clones, though not all of them. The table records 75,000 to 95,000 clones, 80% to 85% of them present only once. The sample is drawn from a study of blood T cell repertoires in COVID-19. The receptor was derived from a man aged 60 to 75 with acute or convalescent COVID-19. The rearrangement uses TRBV6-5 and TRBJ1-2, with D possibly TRBD1 on 6 matching bases. Sequencing was done on a sample of peripheral blood. CDR3 in amino acids: CASSNHRDFYGYTF. DNA of the CDR3: TGTGCCAGCAGCAACCACAGGGATTTCTATGGCTACACCTTC.